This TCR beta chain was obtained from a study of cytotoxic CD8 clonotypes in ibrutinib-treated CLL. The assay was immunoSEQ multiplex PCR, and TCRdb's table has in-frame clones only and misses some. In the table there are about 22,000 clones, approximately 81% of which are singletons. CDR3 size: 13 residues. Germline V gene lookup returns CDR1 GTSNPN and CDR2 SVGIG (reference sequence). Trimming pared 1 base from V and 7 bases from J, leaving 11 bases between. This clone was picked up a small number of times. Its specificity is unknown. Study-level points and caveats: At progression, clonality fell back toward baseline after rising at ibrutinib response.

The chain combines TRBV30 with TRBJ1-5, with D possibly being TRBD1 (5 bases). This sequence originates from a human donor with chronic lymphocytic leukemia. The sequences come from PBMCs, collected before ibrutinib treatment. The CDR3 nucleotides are TGTGCCTGGAGTGGTGGGGGTCGCCAGCCCCAGCATTTT. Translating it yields CAWSGGGRQPQHF.